One and the same sample provided the 13 T cell receptor beta chains below, sequenced in a study of blood T cell repertoires in COVID-19. Generated by immunoSEQ multiplex PCR, the TCRdb table keeps only in-frame clones and is missing some. The data contain around 250,000 clones, 70% to 90% of them singletons. The sample consisted of PBMCs or T cells enriched from blood (not recorded which). The receptors stem from a man aged 18 to 35 who had recovered from COVID-19.

CDR3 loop: CAIRDRGLSYNEQFF. CDR3 bases: TGTGCCATCAGGGACAGGGGGCTCTCCTACAATGAGCAGTTCTTC. V usage is TRBV10-3 and J usage is TRBJ2-1; the match to TRBD1 covers 11 bases. V was pared by 6 bases and J by 0 bases, with 1 base of the junction left unmatched. The germline V gene encodes CDR1 ENHRY and CDR2 SYGVKD. This CDR3 has 15 residues.

This chain connects TRBV5-1 to TRBJ2-1; perhaps TRBD1 as D (5 bases). Germline V gene data show CDR1 as SGHRS and CDR2 as YFSETQ. Between the trimmed V and J ends, which lost 0 bases and 5 bases, there was a span of 9 bases. The CDR3 runs 14 residues. The CDR3 DNA reads TGCGCCAGCAGCTTGGGTCCAGGGAACAATGAGCAGTTCTTC. Translation gives CASSLGPGNNEQFF.

The chain carries TRBV12-5 and TRBJ1-2; 7 nucleotides line up with TRBD1. This CDR3 is built from 14 residues. V trimming: 1 base; J trimming: 7 bases; junction bases outside the gene matches: 6. Germline V gene sequence: CDR1 LGHNT, CDR2 FRNRAP. The CDR3 loop is CASGLDRGWAGYTF. CDR3 in DNA: TGTGCTAGTGGTTTGGACAGGGGCTGGGCTGGCTACACCTTC.

This clone showed up just once. The chain carries TRBV28 and TRBJ1-5; TRBD1 agrees at 9 bases. The V gene's germline CDR1 is MDHEN and CDR2 SYDVKM. The CDR3 has 15 residues. The ends lost 7 bases at V and 4 bases at J; junction bases unmatched: 8. CDR3 coding DNA: TGTGCCAGCACTCCTTGGACAGGGGAAAATCAGCCCCAGCATTTT. Encoded protein: CASTPWTGENQPQHF.

The chain uses TRBV19 and TRBJ1-4; 7 nucleotides line up with TRBD1. Germline values: CDR1 LNHDA, CDR2 SQIVND (reference sequence). This CDR3 has 15 amino acids. The J segment lost 3 bases and the V segment lost 5 bases, leaving 6 bases of the junction unmatched. This chain's CDR3 is CASSDSGQSNEKLFF. The DNA of the CDR3 is TGTGCCAGTAGTGACTCGGGACAGTCTAATGAAAAACTGTTTTTT.

This clone was counted once. The chain employs TRBV6-1 and TRBJ1-2, with D unclear. The CDR3 contains 15 residues. The germline CDR1 and CDR2 sequences are MNHNS and SASEGT. The V gene lost 2 bases and the J gene lost 4 bases, with 14 bases spanning the gap. The CDR3 spells CASSESSSPIYGYTF. In DNA, the CDR3 is TGTGCCAGCAGTGAATCGTCTAGCCCGATCTATGGCTACACCTTC.

This clone was seen a single time. The rearrangement joins TRBV7-8 to TRBJ2-1; 12 bases line up with TRBD2. CDR1 is SGHVS, CDR2 FQNEAQ, per germline. This CDR3 contains 16 residues. Trimming cost V 5 bases and J 9 bases; bases outside gene matches: 11. CDR3 coding DNA: TGTGCCAGCAGCGAATACCCGACTAGCGGGAGTCGTGAGCAGTTCTTC. It yields the protein CASSEYPTSGSREQFF.

This clone was seen a few times. The chain recombines TRBV7-9 with TRBJ2-5; 10 bases are shared with TRBD1. V lost 1 base and J lost 5; bases outside the gene matches: 7. CDR3 length: 16 amino acids. Germline V gives CDR1 SEHNR, CDR2 FQNEAQ (reference sequence). Here the CDR3 reads CASSLEQTGGVETQYF. The CDR3 DNA reads TGTGCCAGCAGCTTAGAACAGACAGGGGGCGTGGAGACCCAGTACTTC.

This clone has just one count. The gene calls are TRBV5-1 and TRBJ1-5; 11 bases are a match to TRBD1. Unmatched junction bases numbered 3, after V lost 3 bases and J lost 4 bases. CDR3 length: 15 amino acids. The germline V gene encodes CDR1 SGHRS and CDR2 YFSETQ. DNA of the CDR3: TGCGCCAGCAGCTGGACAGGGGGCCTTAATCAGCCCCAGCATTTT. Its translation is CASSWTGGLNQPQHF.

CDR3 protein: CAWSKQSNQPQHF. As DNA, the CDR3 is TGTGCCTGGAGTAAACAGAGCAATCAGCCCCAGCATTTT. V and J are TRBV30 and TRBJ1-5; D gene unclear. The CDR3 length is 13 residues. CDR1 and CDR2 from the germline V gene are GTSNPN and SVGIG (reference sequence). The V gene lost 2 bases and the J gene lost 1 base, with 6 bases spanning the gap. Supplemented by reference TRBV30 and TRBJ1-5, the full variable domain reads SQTIHQWPATLVQPVGSPLSLECTVEGTSNPNLYWYRQAAGRGLQLLFYSVGIGQISSEVPQNLSASRPQDRQFILSSKKLLLSDSGFYLCAWSKQSNQPQHFGDGTRLSIL.

The CDR3 is CASRPGLGAMNTEAFF. DNA of the CDR3: TGTGCCAGCAGGCCGGGTTTGGGGGCGATGAACACTGAAGCTTTCTTT. The gene calls are TRBV6-4 and TRBJ1-1; D is possibly TRBD1 (6 bases). Trimming left V 6 bases short and J 0 bases short, with 17 bases between. The CDR3 covers 16 residues. In germline, CDR1 is MRHNA, CDR2 SNTAGT.

V and J are TRBV6-6 and TRBJ1-1; D remains ambiguous. Germline CDR1 is MNHNY and CDR2 is SVGAGI (reference sequence). The CDR3 has 14 residues. The V end lost 2 bases, the J end lost 0 bases, and 7 bases lay between the germline ends. CDR3 loop: CASSYEQLNTEAFF. The CDR3 DNA reads as TGTGCCAGCAGTTACGAACAGCTGAACACTGAAGCTTTCTTT.

The chain recombines TRBV28 with TRBJ2-7, with a possible D match to TRBD2 (6 bases). Germline-derived CDR1 and CDR2 are MDHEN and SYDVKM. The germline V and J ends were trimmed by 4 bases and 2 bases, with 12 bases remaining between them. The CDR3 is 14 residues long. The CDR3 loop is CASSSPGGPYEQYF. The DNA of the CDR3 is TGTGCCAGCAGTTCCCCCGGGGGTCCCTACGAGCAGTACTTC.